One and the same sample provided the 4 T cell receptor beta chains below, sequenced in a study of T-cell reconstitution after alpha-beta-depleted transplantation in children. Unique molecular identifiers were incorporated during preparation of the TCRbeta library. TCRdb independently ran MiXCR on the PCR reads; one entry per CDR3 protein. The sample includes around 250,000 distinct CDR3 sequences, around 9.6% of them seen just once. Sequencing was performed on PBMCs from the stem cell graft donor, taken from the stem cell graft. The origin of the receptors is a human donor who donated a stem cell graft to a child with SCID.

In this sample, this clonotype turned up a few times. CDR3 coding DNA: TGTGCCAGCAGTTCGCTTGCGAACAGGGGGATGACGGGAGCTTTCTTT. Its translation: CASSSLANRGMTGAFF. This chain connects TRBV12-3 or TRBV12-4 to TRBJ1-1, with 8 positions matching TRBD1. CDR3 length: 16 amino acids. Trimming took 4 bases from V and 10 from J; bases not matched to a gene: 17.

The chain joins TRBV7-8 to TRBJ1-5; 9 nucleotides align to TRBD1. V lost 5 bases, J lost 6 bases, and 11 bases stayed unmatched. CDR3 length: 16 residues. CDR1 is SGHVS and CDR2 is FQNEAQ in the germline V gene. CDR3 DNA sequence: TGTGCCAGCAGCAATCTCCCGGGACAGGGTCTTCAGCCCCAGCATTTT. Protein: CASSNLPGQGLQPQHF.

This clonotype was observed a handful of times. The rearrangement uses TRBV6-2 or TRBV6-3 and TRBJ1-1, with D perhaps TRBD1 (6 bases). The V gene's germline CDR1 is MNHEY and CDR2 SVGEGT. Trimming shortened V by 6 bases and J by 5 bases, and 16 bases separated the two germline ends. The CDR3 sequence is 14 residues long. The CDR3 DNA reads as TGTGCCAGCAGGGAAACAGGGATTAGGACTGAAGCTTTCTTT. Translating gives CASRETGIRTEAFF.

The chain employs TRBV9 and TRBJ2-5; TRBD1 aligns across 9 bases. Per the germline V gene, CDR1 is SGDLS and CDR2 is YYNGEE. The CDR3 covers 14 residues. The V gene end was trimmed by 2 bases and the J gene end by 3 bases; junction bases not matched to a gene: 2. CDR3 sequence reads: CASSVGQGKETQYF. DNA of the CDR3: TGTGCCAGCAGCGTTGGACAGGGGAAAGAGACCCAGTACTTC.